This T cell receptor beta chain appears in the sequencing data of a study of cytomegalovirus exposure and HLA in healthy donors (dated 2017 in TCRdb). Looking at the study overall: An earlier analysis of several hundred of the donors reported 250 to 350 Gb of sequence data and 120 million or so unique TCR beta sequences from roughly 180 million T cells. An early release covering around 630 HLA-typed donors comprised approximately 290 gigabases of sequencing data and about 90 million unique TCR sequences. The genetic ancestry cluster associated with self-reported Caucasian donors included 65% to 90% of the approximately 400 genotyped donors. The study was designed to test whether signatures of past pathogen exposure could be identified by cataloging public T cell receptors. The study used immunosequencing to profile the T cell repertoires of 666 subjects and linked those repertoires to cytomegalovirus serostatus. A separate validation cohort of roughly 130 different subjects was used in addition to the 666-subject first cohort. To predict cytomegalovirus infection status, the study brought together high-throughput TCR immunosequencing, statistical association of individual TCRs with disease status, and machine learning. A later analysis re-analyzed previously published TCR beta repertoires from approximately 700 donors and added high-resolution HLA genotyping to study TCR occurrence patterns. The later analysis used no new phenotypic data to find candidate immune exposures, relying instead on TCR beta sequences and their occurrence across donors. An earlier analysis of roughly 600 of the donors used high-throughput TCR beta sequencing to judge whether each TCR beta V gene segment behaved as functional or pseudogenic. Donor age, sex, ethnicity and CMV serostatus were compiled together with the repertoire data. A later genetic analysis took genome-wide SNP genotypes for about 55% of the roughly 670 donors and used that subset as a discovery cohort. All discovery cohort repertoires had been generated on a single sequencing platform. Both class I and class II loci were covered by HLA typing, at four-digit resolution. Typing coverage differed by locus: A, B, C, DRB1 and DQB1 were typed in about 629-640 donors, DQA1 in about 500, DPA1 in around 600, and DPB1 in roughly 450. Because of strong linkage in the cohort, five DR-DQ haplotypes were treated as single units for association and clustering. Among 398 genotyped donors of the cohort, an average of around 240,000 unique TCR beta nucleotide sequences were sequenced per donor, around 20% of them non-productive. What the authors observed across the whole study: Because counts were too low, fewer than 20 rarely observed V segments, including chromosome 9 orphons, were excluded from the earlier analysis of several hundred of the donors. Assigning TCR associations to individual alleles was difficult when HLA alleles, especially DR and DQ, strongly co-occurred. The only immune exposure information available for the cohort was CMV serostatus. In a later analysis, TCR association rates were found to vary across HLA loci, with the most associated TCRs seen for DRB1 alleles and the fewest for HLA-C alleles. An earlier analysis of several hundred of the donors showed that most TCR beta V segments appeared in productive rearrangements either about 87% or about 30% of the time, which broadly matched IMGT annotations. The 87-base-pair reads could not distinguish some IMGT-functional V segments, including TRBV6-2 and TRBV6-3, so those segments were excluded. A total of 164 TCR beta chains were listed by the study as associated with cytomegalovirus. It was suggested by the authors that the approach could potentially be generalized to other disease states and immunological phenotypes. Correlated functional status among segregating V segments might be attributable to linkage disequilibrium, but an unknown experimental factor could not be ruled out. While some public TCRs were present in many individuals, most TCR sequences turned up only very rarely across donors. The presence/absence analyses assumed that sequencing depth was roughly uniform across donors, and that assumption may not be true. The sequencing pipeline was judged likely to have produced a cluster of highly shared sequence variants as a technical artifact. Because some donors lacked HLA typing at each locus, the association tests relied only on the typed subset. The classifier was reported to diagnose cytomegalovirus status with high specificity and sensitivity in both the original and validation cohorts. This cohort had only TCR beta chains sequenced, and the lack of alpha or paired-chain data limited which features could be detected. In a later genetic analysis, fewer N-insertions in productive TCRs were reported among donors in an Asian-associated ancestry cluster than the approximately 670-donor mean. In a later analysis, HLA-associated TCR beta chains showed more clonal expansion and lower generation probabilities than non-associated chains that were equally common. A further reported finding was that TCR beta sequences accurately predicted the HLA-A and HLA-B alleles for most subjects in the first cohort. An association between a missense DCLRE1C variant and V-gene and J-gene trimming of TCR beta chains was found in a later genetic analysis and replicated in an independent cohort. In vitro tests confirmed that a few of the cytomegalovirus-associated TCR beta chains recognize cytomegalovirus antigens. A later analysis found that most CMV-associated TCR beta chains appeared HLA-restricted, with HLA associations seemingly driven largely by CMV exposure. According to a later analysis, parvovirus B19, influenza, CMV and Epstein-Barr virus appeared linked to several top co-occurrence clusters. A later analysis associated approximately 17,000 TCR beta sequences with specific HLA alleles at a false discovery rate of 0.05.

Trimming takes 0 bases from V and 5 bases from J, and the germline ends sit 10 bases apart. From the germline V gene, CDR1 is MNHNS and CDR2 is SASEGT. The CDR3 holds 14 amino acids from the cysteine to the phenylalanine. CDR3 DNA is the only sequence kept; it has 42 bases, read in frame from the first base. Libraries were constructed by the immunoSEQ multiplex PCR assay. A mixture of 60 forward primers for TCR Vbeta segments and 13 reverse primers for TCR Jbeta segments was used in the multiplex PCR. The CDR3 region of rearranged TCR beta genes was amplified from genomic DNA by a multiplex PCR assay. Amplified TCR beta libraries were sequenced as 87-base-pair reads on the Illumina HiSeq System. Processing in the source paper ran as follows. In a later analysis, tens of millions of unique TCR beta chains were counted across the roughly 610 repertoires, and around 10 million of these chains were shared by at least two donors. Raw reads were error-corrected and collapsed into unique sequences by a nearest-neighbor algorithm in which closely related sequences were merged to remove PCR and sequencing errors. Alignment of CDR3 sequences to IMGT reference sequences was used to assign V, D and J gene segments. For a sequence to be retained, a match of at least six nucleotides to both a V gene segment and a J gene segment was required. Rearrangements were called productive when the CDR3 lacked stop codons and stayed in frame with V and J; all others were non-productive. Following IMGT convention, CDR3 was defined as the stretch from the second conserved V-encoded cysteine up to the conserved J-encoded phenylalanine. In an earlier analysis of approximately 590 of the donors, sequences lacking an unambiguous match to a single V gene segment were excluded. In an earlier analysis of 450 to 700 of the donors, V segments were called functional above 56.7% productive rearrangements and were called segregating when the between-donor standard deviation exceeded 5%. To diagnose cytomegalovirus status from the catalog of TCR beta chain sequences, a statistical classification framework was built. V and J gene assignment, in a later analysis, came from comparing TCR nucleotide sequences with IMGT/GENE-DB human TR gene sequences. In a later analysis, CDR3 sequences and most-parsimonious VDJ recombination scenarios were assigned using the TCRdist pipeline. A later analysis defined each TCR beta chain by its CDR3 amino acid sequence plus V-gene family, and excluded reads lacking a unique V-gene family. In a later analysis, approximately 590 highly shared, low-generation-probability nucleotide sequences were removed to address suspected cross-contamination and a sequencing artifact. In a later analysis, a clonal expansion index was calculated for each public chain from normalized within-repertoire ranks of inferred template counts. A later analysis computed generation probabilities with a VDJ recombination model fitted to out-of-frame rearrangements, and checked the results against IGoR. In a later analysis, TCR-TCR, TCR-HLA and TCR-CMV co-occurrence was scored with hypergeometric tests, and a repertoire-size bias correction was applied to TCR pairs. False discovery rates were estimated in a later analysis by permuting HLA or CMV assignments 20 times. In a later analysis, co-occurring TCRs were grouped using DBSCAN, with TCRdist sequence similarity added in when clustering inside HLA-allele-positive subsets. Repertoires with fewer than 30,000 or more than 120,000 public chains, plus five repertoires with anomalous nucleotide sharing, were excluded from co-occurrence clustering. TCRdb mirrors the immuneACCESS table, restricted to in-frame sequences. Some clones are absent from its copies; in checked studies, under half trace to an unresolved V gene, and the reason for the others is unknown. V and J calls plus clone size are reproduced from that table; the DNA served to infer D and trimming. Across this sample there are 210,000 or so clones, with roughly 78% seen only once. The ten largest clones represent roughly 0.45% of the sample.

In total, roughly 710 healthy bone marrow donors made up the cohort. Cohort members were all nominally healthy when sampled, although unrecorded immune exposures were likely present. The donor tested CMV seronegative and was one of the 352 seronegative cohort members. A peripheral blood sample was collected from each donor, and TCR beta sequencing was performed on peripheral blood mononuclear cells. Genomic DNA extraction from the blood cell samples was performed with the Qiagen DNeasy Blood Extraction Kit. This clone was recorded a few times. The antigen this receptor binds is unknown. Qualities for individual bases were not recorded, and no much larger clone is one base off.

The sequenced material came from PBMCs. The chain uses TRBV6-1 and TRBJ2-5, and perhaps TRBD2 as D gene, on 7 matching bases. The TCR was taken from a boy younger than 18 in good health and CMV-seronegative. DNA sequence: TGTGCCAGCAGTGAAGCGGGGGGGCATGAGACCCAGTACTTC. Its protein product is CASSEAGGHETQYF.